A selection of T cell receptor beta chains follows, all from one sample in a study of T cell repertoires in cytomegalovirus infection. TCRdb ran MiXCR on the reads and lists one entry per CDR3 protein. In the table there are 150,000 to 200,000 distinct CDR3 sequences, around an eighth of which are singletons. Input material: PBMCs. Receptor source: a human donor in good health (CMV status not recorded). Some clones in this sample may be carry-over from other donors' samples. Both conserved end residues are part of each CDR3. D genes are given only for firm matches. Some rows have no size entry. The others give once, few or many, or a class for an expanded clone.

>NA|TRBJ2-5|many|TRBV6-5
CASSYSNAMRSQYF
TGTGCCAGCAGTTACTCGAACGCAATGAGGTCCCAGTACTTC
>TRBD2|TRBJ2-3|NA|TRBV12-3/TRBV12-4
CASSLSGGPYSTDTQYF
TGTGCCAGCAGTTTAAGCGGGGGCCCGTATAGCACAGATACGCAGTATTTT
>NA|TRBJ2-1|NA|TRBV4-3
CASSQDTTGFTNEQFF
TGCGCCAGCAGCCAAGATACGACAGGTTTTACCAATGAGCAGTTCTTC
>NA|TRBJ2-7|many|TRBV7-2
CASSLGGTPLEQYF
TGTGCCAGCAGCTTAGGTGGGACTCCTCTCGAGCAGTACTTC
>TRBD1|TRBJ1-4|few|TRBV28
CASSFRTGGSEKLFF
TGTGCCAGCAGTTTCCGGACAGGGGGCAGTGAAAAACTGTTTTTT
>NA|TRBJ2-5|many|TRBV7-8
CASSSLTDKETQYF
TGTGCCAGCAGCTCCCTGACAGATAAAGAGACCCAGTACTTC
>TRBD1|TRBJ2-5|many|TRBV6-2/TRBV6-3
CASSSTGLETQYF
TGTGCCAGCAGTTCGACAGGGCTGGAGACCCAGTACTTC
>NA|TRBJ2-2|few|TRBV7-9
CASRPGQSNTGELFF
TGTGCCAGCAGACCGGGACAATCGAACACCGGGGAGCTGTTTTTT
>TRBD1|TRBJ2-1|many|TRBV7-9
CASSGTGGNEQFF
TGTGCCAGCAGCGGGACAGGGGGCAATGAGCAGTTCTTC
>TRBD2|TRBJ2-7|many|TRBV4-1
CASSQPVAGASYEQYF
TGCGCCAGCAGCCAACCTGTAGCGGGAGCATCCTACGAGCAGTACTTC
>TRBD1|TRBJ1-5|NA|TRBV28
CASSQSGQLNQPQHF
TGTGCCAGCAGTCAGTCGGGACAGCTTAATCAGCCCCAGCATTTT
>TRBD2|TRBJ2-3|many|TRBV11-2
CASSFSGSSDTQYF
TGTGCCAGCAGCTTTAGCGGGAGCTCAGATACGCAGTATTTT
>NA|TRBJ2-7|NA|TRBV19
CASSFPEDEQYF
TGTGCCAGTAGCTTCCCAGAGGACGAGCAGTACTTC
>NA|TRBJ1-2|NA|TRBV4-1
CASSQDKRLSNYGYTF
TGCGCCAGCAGCCAAGATAAGCGCCTATCAAACTATGGCTACACCTTC
>NA|TRBJ1-6|many|TRBV5-4
CASSWGGGSNSPLHF
TGTGCCAGCAGCTGGGGGGGCGGCTCCAATTCACCCCTCCACTTT
>NA|TRBJ1-1|many|TRBV5-5
CASSLGGETEAFF
TGTGCCAGCAGCTTGGGAGGGGAAACTGAAGCTTTCTTT
>TRBD1|TRBJ1-2|once|TRBV5-5
CASRPGTGGYGYTF
TGTGCCAGCAGACCCGGGACAGGGGGCTATGGCTACACCTTC
>NA|TRBJ1-2|NA|TRBV5-1
CASSGHGGTDGYTF
TGCGCCAGCAGCGGCCATGGAGGGACGGATGGCTACACCTTC
>NA|TRBJ2-6|many|TRBV7-3
CASSPGRRISGANVLTF
TGTGCCAGCAGCCCCGGACGAAGGATCTCTGGGGCCAACGTCCTGACTTTC
>TRBD1|TRBJ1-5|many|TRBV7-8
CASSSRTGGRGSNQPQHF
TGTGCCAGCAGCTCGCGGACAGGGGGCAGGGGGAGCAATCAGCCCCAGCATTTT
>NA|TRBJ2-3|NA|TRBV6-8
CASNPPGLVGLDTQYF
TGTGCCAGCAACCCTCCCGGACTGGTGGGCTTAGATACGCAGTATTTT
>NA|TRBJ1-1|many|TRBV7-9
CASSLAGTTEAFF
TGTGCCAGCAGCTTAGCAGGGACCACTGAAGCTTTCTTT
>NA|TRBJ1-1|few|TRBV2
CAISQFMGNTEAFF
TGTGCCATTTCGCAGTTCATGGGGAACACTGAAGCTTTCTTT
>NA|TRBJ2-3|many|TRBV7-3
CASSLMMGTDTQYF
TGTGCCAGCAGCTTAATGATGGGGACAGATACGCAGTATTTT
>NA|TRBJ2-7|many|TRBV20-1
CSARSESSEQYF
TGCAGTGCTAGGAGCGAGTCTAGCGAGCAGTACTTC
>TRBD1|TRBJ1-6|many|TRBV7-2
CASSFSGQGNSPLHF
TGTGCCAGCAGTTTTTCGGGACAGGGAAATTCACCCCTCCACTTT
>TRBD2|TRBJ2-1|many|TRBV7-3
CASSFASGSSNEQFF
TGTGCCAGCAGCTTCGCTAGCGGCTCCTCGAATGAGCAGTTCTTC
>TRBD2|TRBJ2-3|few|TRBV29-1
CSGGGTTSRTDTQYF
TGCAGCGGCGGGGGGACTACTTCCCGCACAGATACGCAGTATTTT
>NA|TRBJ1-2|many|TRBV7-2
CASSSQTNYGYTF
TGTGCCAGCAGCTCTCAGACCAACTATGGCTACACCTTC
>TRBD2|TRBJ2-1|few|TRBV7-8
CASSPGTRRHNEQFF
TGTGCCAGCAGCCCCGGGACTAGACGACACAATGAGCAGTTCTTC
>TRBD1|TRBJ2-7|many|TRBV11-2
CASSSRGQVSSYEQYF
TGTGCCAGCAGCTCCAGGGGACAGGTGAGCTCCTACGAGCAGTACTTC
>TRBD1|TRBJ2-5|many|TRBV7-6
CASSFRDRGWETQYF
TGTGCCAGCAGCTTCCGGGACAGGGGTTGGGAGACCCAGTACTTC
>TRBD2|TRBJ2-5|many|TRBV29-1
CSVEGTSGGPTETQYF
TGCAGCGTTGAAGGGACTAGCGGGGGCCCGACGGAGACCCAGTACTTC
>NA|TRBJ1-1|NA|TRBV29-1
CSVRQMNTEAFF
TGCTCCGTCCGACAGATGAACACTGAAGCTTTCTTT
>NA|TRBJ1-5|few|TRBV20-1
CSASGGEGQPQHF
TGCAGTGCTAGTGGGGGGGAAGGACAGCCCCAGCATTTT
>NA|TRBJ1-5|NA|TRBV15
CATSSEGYNQPQHF
TGTGCCACCAGCAGTGAGGGGTACAATCAGCCCCAGCATTTT
>TRBD2|TRBJ2-3|NA|TRBV20-1
CSARDLLARLAGGTSTDTQYF
TGCAGTGCTAGAGACCTGCTTGCTAGACTAGCGGGGGGTACTAGCACAGATACGCAGTATTTT
>TRBD2|TRBJ2-4|NA|TRBV28
CASSLWGGGGNVDIQYF
TGTGCCAGCAGTTTATGGGGGGGGGGTGGGAACGTAGACATTCAGTACTTC
>NA|TRBJ1-2|many|TRBV7-2
CASSSSRMRANYGYTF
TGTGCCAGCAGCTCCAGCCGCATGAGGGCTAACTATGGCTACACCTTC
>NA|TRBJ2-7|few|TRBV12-3/TRBV12-4
CASSPSVEGVTYEQYF
TGTGCCAGCAGCCCCTCGGTTGAGGGGGTGACCTACGAGCAGTACTTC
>NA|TRBJ2-5|few|TRBV24-1
CATSDTRGETQYF
TGTGCCACCAGTGACACCCGCGGAGAGACCCAGTACTTC
>TRBD2|TRBJ2-1|many|TRBV7-2
CASSLDSGGAGRNEQFF
TGTGCCAGCAGCTTAGATAGCGGGGGGGCCGGTCGCAATGAGCAGTTCTTC
>NA|TRBJ2-3|few|TRBV6-6
CASSGSGADTQYF
TGTGCCAGCAGTGGCTCAGGGGCAGATACGCAGTATTTT
>NA|TRBJ1-1|many|TRBV12-5
CASGLVAVKNTEAFF
TGTGCTAGTGGTTTGGTGGCGGTAAAGAACACTGAAGCTTTCTTT
>TRBD1|TRBJ1-2|many|TRBV7-2
CASSSGQVPAYGYTF
TGTGCCAGCAGCTCCGGACAGGTCCCAGCCTATGGCTACACCTTC
>NA|TRBJ2-1|many|TRBV7-8
CASRSPLGHEQFF
TGTGCCAGCAGGAGTCCGTTGGGCCATGAGCAGTTCTTC
>TRBD2|TRBJ2-1|many|TRBV6-4
CASSEGDGTSGKVEQFF
TGTGCCAGCAGTGAAGGAGACGGTACTAGCGGGAAGGTTGAGCAGTTCTTC
>TRBD1|TRBJ2-3|many|TRBV7-8
CASNSQGKDTQYF
TGTGCCAGCAACTCACAGGGGAAGGATACGCAGTATTTT
>TRBD1|TRBJ2-7|NA|TRBV23-1
CARLEFDPWTGFGEQYF
TGCGCCAGATTGGAGTTCGATCCTTGGACAGGTTTTGGGGAGCAGTACTTC
>TRBD2|TRBJ2-5|NA|TRBV28
CASTFSGRAQETQYF
TGTGCCAGCACTTTTAGCGGGAGGGCCCAAGAGACCCAGTACTTC